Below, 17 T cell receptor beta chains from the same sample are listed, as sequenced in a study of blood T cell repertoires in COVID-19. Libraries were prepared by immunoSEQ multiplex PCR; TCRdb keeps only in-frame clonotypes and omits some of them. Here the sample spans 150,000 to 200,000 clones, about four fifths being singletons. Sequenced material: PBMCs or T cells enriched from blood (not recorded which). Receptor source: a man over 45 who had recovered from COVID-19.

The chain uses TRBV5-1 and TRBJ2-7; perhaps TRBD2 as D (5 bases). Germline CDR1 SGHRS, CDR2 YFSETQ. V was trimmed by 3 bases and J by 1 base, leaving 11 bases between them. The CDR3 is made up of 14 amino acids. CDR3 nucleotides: TGCGCCAGCAGCTGGGCGGGTTTTTCCTACGAGCAGTACTTC. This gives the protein CASSWAGFSYEQYF.

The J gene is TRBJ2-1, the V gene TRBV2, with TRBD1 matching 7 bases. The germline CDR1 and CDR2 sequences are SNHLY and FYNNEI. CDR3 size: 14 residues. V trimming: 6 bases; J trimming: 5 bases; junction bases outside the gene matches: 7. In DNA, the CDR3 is TGTGCCAGCAGGGGGCGACAGGGAGACAATGAGCAGTTCTTC. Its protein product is CASRGRQGDNEQFF.

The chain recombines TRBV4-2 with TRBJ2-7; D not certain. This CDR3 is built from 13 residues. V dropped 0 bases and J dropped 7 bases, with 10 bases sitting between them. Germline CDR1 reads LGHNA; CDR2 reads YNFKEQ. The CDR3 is CASSQDPPREQYF. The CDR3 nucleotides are TGTGCCAGCAGCCAAGATCCCCCCAGGGAGCAGTACTTC.

The CDR3 nucleotides are TGTGCCAGCAGTTTAACACAGGGGGACTATGGCTACACCTTC. Protein sequence: CASSLTQGDYGYTF. The J gene is TRBJ1-2, the V gene TRBV6-5; 8 positions match TRBD1. The V and J ends lost 4 bases and 3 bases, in that order; junction bases with no gene match: 4. CDR3 length: 14 residues. Germline CDR1 MNHEY, CDR2 SVGAGI.

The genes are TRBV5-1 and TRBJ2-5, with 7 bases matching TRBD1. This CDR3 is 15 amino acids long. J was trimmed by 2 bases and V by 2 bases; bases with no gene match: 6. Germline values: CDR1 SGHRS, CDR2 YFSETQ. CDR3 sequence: CASSFEDRRQETQYF. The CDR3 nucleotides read TGCGCCAGCAGCTTTGAGGACAGGCGACAAGAGACCCAGTACTTC. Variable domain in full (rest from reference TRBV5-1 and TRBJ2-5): KAGVTQTPRYLIKTRGQQVTLSCSPISGHRSVSWYQQTPGQGLQFLFEYFSETQRNKGNFPGRFSGRQFSNSRSEMNVSTLELGDSALYLCASSFEDRRQETQYFGPGTRLLVL.

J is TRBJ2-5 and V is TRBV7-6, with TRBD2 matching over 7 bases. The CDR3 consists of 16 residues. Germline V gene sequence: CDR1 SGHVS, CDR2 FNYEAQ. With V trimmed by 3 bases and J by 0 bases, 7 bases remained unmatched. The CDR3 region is CASSLGLGGYQETQYF. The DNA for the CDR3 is TGTGCCAGCAGCTTGGGTTTGGGGGGGTACCAAGAGACCCAGTACTTC.

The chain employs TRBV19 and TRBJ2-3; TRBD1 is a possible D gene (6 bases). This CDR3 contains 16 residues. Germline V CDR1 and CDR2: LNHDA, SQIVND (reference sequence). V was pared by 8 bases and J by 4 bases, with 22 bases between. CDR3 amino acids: CASRRLTGPEPDTQYF. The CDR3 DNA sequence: TGTGCCAGTCGAAGATTAACAGGGCCAGAACCAGATACGCAGTATTTT. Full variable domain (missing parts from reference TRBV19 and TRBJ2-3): DGGITQSPKYLFRKEGQNVTLSCEQNLNHDAMYWYRQDPGQGLRLIYYSQIVNDFQKGDIAEGYSVSREKKESFPLTVTSAQKNPTAFYLCASRRLTGPEPDTQYFGPGTRLTVL.

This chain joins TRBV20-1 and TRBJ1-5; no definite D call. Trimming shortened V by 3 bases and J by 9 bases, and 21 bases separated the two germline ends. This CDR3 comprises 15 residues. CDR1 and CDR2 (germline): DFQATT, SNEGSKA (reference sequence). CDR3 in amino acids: CSASGGSVPQGPQHF. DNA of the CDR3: TGCAGTGCTAGTGGAGGCTCGGTCCCCCAAGGGCCCCAGCATTTT.

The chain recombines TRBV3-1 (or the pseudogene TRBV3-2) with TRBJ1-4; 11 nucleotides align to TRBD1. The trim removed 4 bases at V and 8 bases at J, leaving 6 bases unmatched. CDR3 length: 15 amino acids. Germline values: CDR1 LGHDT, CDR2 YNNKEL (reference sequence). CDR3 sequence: CASSPGTGGREKLFF. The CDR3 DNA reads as TGTGCCAGCAGCCCCGGGACAGGGGGTAGGGAAAAACTGTTTTTT.

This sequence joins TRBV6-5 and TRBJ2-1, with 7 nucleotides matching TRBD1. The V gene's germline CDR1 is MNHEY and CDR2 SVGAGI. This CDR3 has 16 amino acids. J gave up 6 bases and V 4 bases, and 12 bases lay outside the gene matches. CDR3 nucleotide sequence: TGTGCCAGCAGTTCCACGCAGGGACAGATGAGCAATGAGCAGTTCTTC. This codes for CASSSTQGQMSNEQFF.

Written as DNA, the CDR3 is TGTGCCAGCAGCTCGACCGGGACTTACCCCCAGGAGCAGTACTTC. Translated: CASSSTGTYPQEQYF. The chain combines TRBV7-3 with TRBJ2-7; perhaps TRBD2 as D (6 bases). The V end lost 4 bases, the J end lost 7 bases, and 20 bases lay between the germline ends. CDR1 is SGHTA and CDR2 is FQGTGA in the germline V gene. The CDR3 length is 15 residues.

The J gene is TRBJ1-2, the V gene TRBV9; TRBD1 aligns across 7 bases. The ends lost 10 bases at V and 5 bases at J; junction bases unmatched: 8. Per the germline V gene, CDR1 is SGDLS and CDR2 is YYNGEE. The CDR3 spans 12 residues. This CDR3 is CAAPGTDYGYTF. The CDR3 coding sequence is TGTGCCGCCCCCGGGACAGATTATGGCTACACCTTC.

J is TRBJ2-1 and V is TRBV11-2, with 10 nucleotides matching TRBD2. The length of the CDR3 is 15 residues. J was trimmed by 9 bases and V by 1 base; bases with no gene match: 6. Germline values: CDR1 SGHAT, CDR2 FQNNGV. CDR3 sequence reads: CASSLALAGVGEQFF. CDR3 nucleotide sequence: TGTGCCAGCAGCTTAGCCCTAGCGGGAGTGGGTGAGCAGTTCTTC.

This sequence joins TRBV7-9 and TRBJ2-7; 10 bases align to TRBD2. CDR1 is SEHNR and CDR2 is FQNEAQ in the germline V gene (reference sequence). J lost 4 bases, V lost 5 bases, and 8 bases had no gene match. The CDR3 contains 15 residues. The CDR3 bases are TGTGCCAGCAGCGCTGGGGGACTAGCGTTGTACGAGCAGTACTTC. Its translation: CASSAGGLALYEQYF.

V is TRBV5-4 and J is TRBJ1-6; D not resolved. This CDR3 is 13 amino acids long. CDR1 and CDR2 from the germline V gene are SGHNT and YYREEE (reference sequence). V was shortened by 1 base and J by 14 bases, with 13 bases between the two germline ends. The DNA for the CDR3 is TGTGCCAGCAGCTTGCACGAGCGTGAGTCCCTCCACTTT. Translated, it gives CASSLHERESLHF.

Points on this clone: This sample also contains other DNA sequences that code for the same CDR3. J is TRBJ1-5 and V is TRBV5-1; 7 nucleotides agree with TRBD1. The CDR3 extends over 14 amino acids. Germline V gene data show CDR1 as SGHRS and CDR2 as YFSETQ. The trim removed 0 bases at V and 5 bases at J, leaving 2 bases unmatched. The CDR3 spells CASSLEGADQPQHF. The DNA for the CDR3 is TGCGCCAGCAGCTTGGAGGGGGCGGATCAGCCCCAGCATTTT.

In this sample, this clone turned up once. The CDR3 loop is CASSQQGGEQFF. CDR3 in DNA: TGTGCCAGCAGTCAACAGGGTGGTGAGCAGTTCTTC. The chain recombines TRBV6-5 with TRBJ2-1; perhaps TRBD1 as D (6 bases). Germline loops: CDR1 MNHEY, CDR2 SVGAGI. This CDR3 has 12 amino acids. The V end lost 5 bases, the J end lost 9 bases, and 11 bases lay between the germline ends.